This TCR beta chain is from a study of blood T cells in healthy people across ages. General study results and limits: As naive T cell percentage varied, TCR beta diversity correlated strongly with it.

Trimming left V 5 bases short and J 9 bases short, with 11 bases between. There are 12 residues in the CDR3. Together with a sample-barcoded 5' primer, a J-beta primer mix was included in a second PCR lasting roughly 6 to 12 cycles. Every single cDNA molecule received a tag from a template-switch adaptor with 12 random nucleotides. From the 5' RACE reads, TCRdb called clonotypes with MiXCR, one entry per CDR3 protein. This sample yields roughly 1.9 million distinct CDR3 sequences, of which more than 35% are seen a single time; more than 20% belongs to the top ten. With regard to this clonotype: No antigen is known for it.

V is TRBV12-3 or TRBV12-4 and J is TRBJ2-1; D call uncertain. Sequenced input: blood. This receptor was identified in a human donor in good health. CDR3 nucleotides: TGTGCCAGCAGTCCACAGATGAGTGAGCAGTTCTTC. Amino acid sequence: CASSPQMSEQFF.